This TCR beta chain was found in a study of patients and donors after allogeneic stem cell transplantation (dated by TCRdb to 2018 to 2021). Clipping removes 7 bases from V and 2 bases from J, with 3 as the unmatched junction base count. According to the germline V gene (reference sequence), CDR1 reads LNHDA and CDR2 reads SQIVND. Including the terminal cysteine and phenylalanine, the CDR3 comprises 13 residues. Solely the CDR3 DNA is kept, with 39 bases framed from the first base. About this clonotype itself: It lacks a known antigen. No base-level quality is on record; no much larger clone is a single base apart.

The library was made by RT-PCR. The run used a NextSeq 550. TCRdb trimmed public reads at Q25 via fastp, called clones via MiXCR and kept in-frame beta chains. CDR3 protein sequences are deduplicated, and each keeps its most common genes and DNA. This sample is represented by about 960,000 distinct CDR3 sequences; about a sixth of them were singletons. 6% of the sample is held by the ten biggest clonotypes. The receptor was isolated from a human donor who was either an allogeneic HSCT recipient or a stem cell or donor lymphocyte infusion donor (not recorded which). It is not recorded whose cells these are; they may come from a transplant donor. Sequencing was performed on blood, either unsorted or a sorted T cell fraction (not recorded which). The chain joins TRBV19 to TRBJ2-7, and TRBD2 aligns with 9 junction nucleotides. The nucleotide sequence reads as follows: TGTGCCAGTACCCCTAGCGGGGCCTACGAGCAGTACTTC. Its protein product is CASTPSGAYEQYF.